These 12 T cell receptor beta chains were all obtained from the same sample, sequenced in a study of blood T cell repertoires in COVID-19. Clones were read by immunoSEQ multiplex PCR, and TCRdb kept only the in-frame ones, dropping some. Among about 150,000 clones listed, approximately 80% were seen once. Sequencing input: peripheral blood. These receptor sequences come from a human donor in a cohort sampled during active COVID-19.

This clone was counted a few times. The rearrangement joins TRBV7-3 to TRBJ1-1; no reliable D call. Germline V gives CDR1 SGHTA, CDR2 FQGTGA. The CDR3 is made up of 15 amino acids. Trimming shortened V by 1 base and J by 1 base, and 10 bases separated the two germline ends. The DNA of the CDR3 is TGTGCCAGCAGCTTAAATGGGCCGTCGAACACTGAAGCTTTCTTT. Protein sequence: CASSLNGPSNTEAFF. The complete variable domain, with remaining parts taken from reference TRBV7-3 and TRBJ1-1, reads GAGVSQTPSNKVTEKGKYVELRCDPISGHTALYWYRQSLGQGPEFLIYFQGTGAADDSGLPNDRFFAVRPEGSVSTLKIQRTERGDSAVYLCASSLNGPSNTEAFFGQGTRLTVV.

A single count supports this clone. The chain combines TRBV10-3 with TRBJ2-4, with 8 bases identical to TRBD2. The germline gives CDR1 ENHRY, CDR2 SYGVKD. This CDR3 region has 16 residues. Unmatched junction bases numbered 7, after V lost 2 bases and J lost 4 bases. The CDR3 nucleotides read TGTGCCATCAGTGAGAATCCAGCGGGAGCTAAAAACATTCAGTACTTC. Translation: CAISENPAGAKNIQYF.

The genes are TRBV9 and TRBJ1-6; tentatively, D is TRBD1 (5 bases). The germline CDR1 and CDR2 sequences are SGDLS and YYNGEE. The length of the CDR3 is 16 residues. V was shortened by 4 bases and J by 2 bases, with 13 bases between the two germline ends. The CDR3 loop reads CASSPTDGAYNSPLHF. The DNA of the CDR3 is TGTGCCAGCAGCCCGACAGACGGCGCCTATAATTCACCCCTCCACTTT.

V and J are TRBV7-3 and TRBJ1-1, with 7 bases lining up with TRBD1. This CDR3 contains 13 residues. Germline CDR1 SGHTA, CDR2 FQGTGA. V lost 5 bases, J lost 4 bases, and 4 bases stayed unmatched. The DNA for the CDR3 is TGTGCCAGCAGCACAGGGGTAGGCACTGAAGCTTTCTTT. Translated, it gives CASSTGVGTEAFF.

J is TRBJ1-1 and V is TRBV5-6, with TRBD1 matching over 8 bases. CDR1 is SGHDT, CDR2 YYEEEE, per germline. This CDR3 has 17 residues. J was trimmed by 1 base and V by 1 base; bases with no gene match: 9. CDR3 region: CASSLRGRGPRNTEAFF. CDR3 coding DNA: TGTGCCAGCAGCTTGAGGGGCAGGGGGCCTCGGAACACTGAAGCTTTCTTT.

This clone has at least ten counts. This rearrangement joins TRBV7-9 to TRBJ1-1; D is uncertain. CDR1 and CDR2 from the germline V gene are SEHNR and FQNEAQ (reference sequence). The length of the CDR3 is 15 residues. V lost 4 bases and J lost 1, with 13 bases in between. The CDR3 loop is CASSSPIVGNTEAFF. The CDR3 DNA is TGTGCCAGCAGCTCTCCGATTGTCGGGAACACTGAAGCTTTCTTT.

The rearrangement uses TRBV6-5 and TRBJ1-1, with unresolved D. This CDR3 is built from 14 residues. V was cut by 8 bases and J by 1 base, with 14 bases left in between. CDR1 MNHEY and CDR2 SVGAGI come from the germline V gene. CDR3 sequence reads: CASSPPSGNTEAFF. The CDR3 DNA is TGTGCCAGCTCTCCCCCGTCGGGGAACACTGAAGCTTTCTTT.

This clone was counted once. J is TRBJ2-5 and V is TRBV5-4; 10 bases fit TRBD1. Germline values: CDR1 SGHNT, CDR2 YYREEE (reference sequence). This CDR3 is built from 15 residues. V dropped 4 bases and J dropped 5; count of bases not matched to a gene: 8. CDR3 protein: CASSARDRGPETQYF. CDR3 nucleotides: TGTGCCAGCAGCGCCCGGGACAGGGGTCCGGAGACCCAGTACTTC.

The sample holds one count of this clone. The chain is built from TRBV19 and TRBJ2-5; D may be TRBD2 (6 bases). V was pared by 3 bases and J by 9 bases, with 17 bases between. CDR3 length: 14 amino acids. The germline gives CDR1 LNHDA, CDR2 SQIVND (reference sequence). DNA of the CDR3: TGTGCCAGTAGTATGACTCCTGTGACTAGATCCCAGTACTTC. It codes for CASSMTPVTRSQYF. The full variable domain, rest sourced from reference TRBV19 and TRBJ2-5, is DGGITQSPKYLFRKEGQNVTLSCEQNLNHDAMYWYRQDPGQGLRLIYYSQIVNDFQKGDIAEGYSVSREKKESFPLTVTSAQKNPTAFYLCASSMTPVTRSQYFGPGTRLLVL.

V usage is TRBV7-2 and J usage is TRBJ2-2, with 8 nucleotides matching TRBD2. CDR1 and CDR2 (germline): SGHTA, FQGNSA. The CDR3 covers 16 residues. After removal of 1 base from V and 3 bases from J, the junction contained 4 bases not matched to a gene. The CDR3 loop is CASSLVSGLDTGELFF. CDR3 DNA sequence: TGTGCCAGCAGCTTAGTTTCGGGACTAGACACCGGGGAGCTGTTTTTT.

The DNA for the CDR3 is TGTGCCAGCAGTTACTCGACTGGCTATGGCTACACCTTC. Translating gives CASSYSTGYGYTF. The genes are TRBV6-6 and TRBJ1-2, with D uncertain. The CDR3 loop spans 13 amino acids. Per germline, CDR1 MNHNY and CDR2 SVGAGI (reference sequence). Trimming left V 0 bases short and J 4 bases short, with 6 bases between.

V and J are TRBV7-2 and TRBJ2-1; 9 bases map to TRBD1. V shed 4 bases, J shed 6 bases, and the junction held 4 bases outside the gene matches. The V gene's germline CDR1 is SGHTA and CDR2 FQGNSA. The CDR3 is 14 amino acids. DNA for the CDR3: TGTGCCAGCAGCTCCCAGGGACAGGGCAATGAGCAGTTCTTC. Translating it yields CASSSQGQGNEQFF. The variable domain in full, completed from reference TRBV7-2 and TRBJ2-1, reads GAGVSQSPSNKVTEKGKDVELRCDPISGHTALYWYRQSLGQGLEFLIYFQGNSAPDKSGLPSDRFSAERTGGSVSTLTIQRTQQEDSAVYLCASSSQGQGNEQFFGPGTRLTVL.